The clone carrying this TCR beta chain was counted at least ten times. CDR1 LGHNT and CDR2 FRNRAP come from the germline V gene. After removal of 3 bases from V and 0 bases from J, the junction contained 8 bases not matched to a gene. This CDR3 has 17 residues. Library preparation (for TCRbeta) was performed with unique molecular identifiers. TCRdb reprocessed the PCR reads with MiXCR, giving one entry per CDR3 protein. The data show 550,000 to 800,000 distinct CDR3 sequences, 10% to 15% seen once. The record originates from a study of T-cell reconstitution after alpha-beta-depleted transplantation in children.

Specimen: PBMCs, collected before TCRalphabeta/CD19-depleted stem cell transplant. This clonotype was obtained from a girl aged 2-15 years with congenital amegakaryocytic thrombocytopenia, due to receive a stem cell transplant. The chain carries TRBV12-5 and TRBJ2-1, with 7 bases lining up with TRBD2. DNA of the CDR3: TGTGCTAGTGGTTTACCGACTAGCAAGAGCTCCTACAATGAGCAGTTCTTC. Residues: CASGLPTSKSSYNEQFF.